Listed below are T cell receptor beta chains from one sample, sequenced in a study of blood T cell repertoires in COVID-19. Sequencing used immunoSEQ multiplex PCR; TCRdb keeps in-frame clones, though not all of them. The data show approximately 100,000 clones, roughly 90% seen once. Sequencing was done on a sample of peripheral blood. Source of these receptors: a woman in her sixties or seventies with acute or convalescent COVID-19. Both conserved end residues are part of each CDR3. Each record gives: J gene, D gene, V gene, clone size, CDR3 protein, CDR3 DNA. D genes are given only for firm matches. Not every row has a clone size; where given, it reads once, few, many or a size class.

TRBJ1-2,-,TRBV27,once,CASRAGVTNYGYTF,TGTGCCAGCAGGGCAGGCGTTACTAACTATGGCTACACCTTC
TRBJ1-4,-,TRBV19,-,CASSPRGIYEKLFF,TGTGCCAGTAGTCCTAGGGGGATCTATGAAAAACTGTTTTTT
TRBJ2-7,-,TRBV4-1,once,CASSQGTGTPYEQYF,TGCGCCAGCAGCCAAGGGACCGGGACACCCTACGAGCAGTACTTC
TRBJ1-4,-,TRBV28,-,CASSRGFDNEKLFF,TGTGCCAGCAGCCGAGGTTTCGATAATGAAAAACTGTTTTTT
TRBJ1-1,-,TRBV24-1,-,CATRSGNTEAFF,TGTGCCACCAGATCGGGAAACACTGAAGCTTTCTTT
TRBJ2-3,TRBD2,TRBV5-4,once,CASSLDGTSVADTQYF,TGTGCCAGCAGCTTGGACGGGACTAGCGTTGCAGATACGCAGTATTTT
TRBJ2-7,TRBD2,TRBV11-2,once,CASSLLLAGESLSYEQYF,TGTGCCAGCAGCTTATTACTAGCGGGAGAATCCCTCTCCTACGAGCAGTACTTC
TRBJ2-4,-,TRBV18,-,CASSQDGLPADIQYF,TGTGCCAGCTCACAAGACGGACTCCCGGCAGACATTCAGTACTTC
TRBJ2-2,-,TRBV19,-,CASTRAATGELFF,TGTGCCAGTACCAGGGCCGCCACCGGGGAGCTGTTTTTT
TRBJ2-6,TRBD1,TRBV5-1,once,CGREGSPAAWVTGYLSGANVLTF,TGCGGTCGAGAAGGATCCCCAGCAGCTTGGGTGACAGGGTACCTTTCTGGGGCCAACGTCCTGACTTTC
TRBJ1-2,-,TRBV2,-,CASRPEESRAYGYTF,TGTGCCAGCAGACCAGAGGAAAGCAGGGCCTATGGCTACACCTTC
TRBJ2-1,TRBD1,TRBV5-8,-,CASSRADRGPDEQFF,TGTGCCAGCAGCCGGGCGGACAGGGGGCCCGATGAGCAGTTCTTC
TRBJ1-2,TRBD1,TRBV14,-,CASSPGQGRGYTF,TGTGCCAGCAGCCCTGGACAGGGACGAGGCTACACCTTC
TRBJ1-1,-,TRBV15,once,CATSSRGRTEAFF,TGTGCCACCAGCAGCAGGGGCAGGACTGAAGCTTTCTTT
TRBJ2-3,-,TRBV5-1,-,CASSFGGWGTDTQYF,TGCGCCAGCAGCTTTGGAGGGTGGGGCACAGATACGCAGTATTTT
TRBJ1-1,-,TRBV5-5,-,CASSSLELSNTEAFF,TGTGCCAGCAGCTCCCTTGAGCTTTCGAACACTGAAGCTTTCTTT
TRBJ1-4,-,TRBV7-9,-,CASSEGQLNEKLFF,TGTGCCAGCAGCGAGGGACAACTGAATGAAAAACTGTTTTTT
TRBJ1-1,TRBD1,TRBV5-1,-,CASRPTGTANTEAFF,TGCGCCAGCAGACCGACCGGGACAGCGAACACTGAAGCTTTCTTT
TRBJ1-4,-,TRBV5-1,-,CASRAGVLSNEKLFF,TGCGCCAGCAGAGCAGGGGTGCTGTCTAATGAAAAACTGTTTTTT
TRBJ2-3,TRBD2,TRBV5-4,once,CASSLGLAGEADTQYF,TGTGCCAGCAGCCTCGGACTAGCGGGAGAGGCAGATACGCAGTATTTT
TRBJ1-1,-,TRBV29-1,-,CSVILDPGYTEAFF,TGCAGCGTTATATTAGATCCAGGGTACACTGAAGCTTTCTTT
TRBJ2-5,TRBD1,TRBV5-4,-,CASSSRGLETQYF,TGTGCCAGCAGCTCCAGGGGGCTCGAGACCCAGTACTTC
TRBJ2-2,-,TRBV7-2,-,CASSSSGNTGELFF,TGTGCCAGCAGCTCCAGCGGGAACACCGGGGAGCTGTTTTTT
TRBJ2-1,TRBD2,TRBV24-1,-,CATSDRLALDEQFF,TGTGCCACCAGTGACCGACTAGCTCTCGATGAGCAGTTCTTC
TRBJ2-2,-,TRBV19,-,CASSITGNTGELFF,TGTGCCAGTAGTATTACAGGGAACACCGGGGAGCTGTTTTTT
TRBJ2-7,TRBD2,TRBV7-9,-,CASSLAGGRPHEQYF,TGTGCCAGCAGCTTAGCCGGCGGGAGGCCCCACGAGCAGTACTTC
TRBJ2-2,TRBD2,TRBV9,-,CASSLRTSGRAPGGELFF,TGTGCCAGCAGCTTGAGGACTAGCGGGAGAGCCCCGGGGGGGGAGCTGTTTTTT
TRBJ2-1,TRBD2,TRBV12-3/TRBV12-4,-,CASSSGLSGEQFF,TGTGCCAGCAGTTCGGGACTATCGGGGGAGCAGTTCTTC
TRBJ2-2,TRBD1,TRBV5-1,-,CASSLARGTGFKLRNTGELFF,TGCGCCAGCAGCTTGGCGCGAGGGACAGGGTTTAAACTCCGGAACACCGGGGAGCTGTTTTTT
TRBJ2-1,TRBD2,TRBV11-3,-,CASSLGAREYEQFF,TGTGCCAGCAGCTTAGGGGCGCGGGAGTATGAGCAGTTCTTC
TRBJ2-1,TRBD2,TRBV3-1/TRBV3-2,-,CASSPSNSGSMFF,TGTGCCAGCAGCCCAAGTAATAGCGGGAGTATGTTCTTC
TRBJ1-1,-,TRBV19,-,CASSILASLEAFF,-
TRBJ2-6,-,TRBV28,-,CASSFSLGANVLTF,TGTGCCAGCAGTTTTTCTTTAGGGGCCAACGTCCTGACTTTC
TRBJ1-1,TRBD1,TRBV14,-,CASSHPGGRTEAFF,TGTGCCAGCAGCCACCCAGGGGGCCGTACTGAAGCTTTCTTT
TRBJ1-4,-,TRBV10-3,-,CAIYDGANEKLFF,TGTGCCATCTATGACGGAGCTAATGAAAAACTGTTTTTT
TRBJ2-1,TRBD2,TRBV5-1,-,CASSLSGTSDNEQFF,TGCGCCAGCAGCTTGTCGGGGACTAGTGACAATGAGCAGTTCTTC
TRBJ2-1,-,TRBV3-1/TRBV3-2,-,CASSQQGWEQFF,TGTGCCAGCAGCCAACAGGGTTGGGAGCAGTTCTTC